The 17 T cell receptor beta chains listed next were all sequenced from one sample in a study of blood T cell repertoires in COVID-19. The data were produced by immunoSEQ multiplex PCR, yet TCRdb's version contains in-frame clones alone and is incomplete. The profile shows about 220,000 clones, about four fifths of them singletons. Sequences were obtained from peripheral blood. Receptors were obtained from a woman older than 75 with acute or convalescent COVID-19.

J is TRBJ2-1 and V is TRBV14; 9 nucleotides line up with TRBD2. Trimming cost V 1 base and J 5 bases; bases outside gene matches: 6. The CDR3 consists of 16 residues. Germline lookup yields CDR1 SGHDN and CDR2 FVKESK. The CDR3 DNA sequence: TGTGCCAGCAGCCAAGGGTATCTAGCGGGGCACAATGAGCAGTTCTTC. Its translation is CASSQGYLAGHNEQFF.

V gene TRBV19 combines with J gene TRBJ1-5, with 11 bases lining up with TRBD1. The CDR3 has 16 amino acids. V lost 7 bases and J lost 6; bases outside the gene matches: 11. From germline, CDR1 is LNHDA and CDR2 SQIVND (reference sequence). The CDR3 DNA is TGTGCCAGTACCGAAACCGGGACAGGGGGTGTTCAGCCCCAGCATTTT. Its protein is CASTETGTGGVQPQHF.

CDR3 loop: CASSPGTGGESYTF. CDR3 DNA: TGTGCCAGCAGTCCGGGGACAGGGGGGGAAAGCTACACCTTC. The chain couples TRBV27 to TRBJ1-2; 11 bases are a match to TRBD1. CDR1 MNHEY and CDR2 SMNVEV come from the germline V gene (reference sequence). The CDR3 sequence is 14 residues long. V gave up 5 bases and J gave up 9 bases; unmatched junction bases: 8.

This clone was observed a handful of times. The DNA for the CDR3 is TGTGCCAGCAGTTTGGCAGGGGCCTACGAGCAGTACTTC. This codes for CASSLAGAYEQYF. The V and J genes are TRBV28 and TRBJ2-7, with D maybe TRBD1 (6 bases). This CDR3 comprises 13 residues. The V gene's germline CDR1 is MDHEN and CDR2 SYDVKM. Deletions cut 3 bases from V and 2 bases from J, with 8 bases between. Together with reference TRBV28 and TRBJ2-7, the CDR3 gives the full variable domain: DVKVTQSSRYLVKRTGEKVFLECVQDMDHENMFWYRQDPGLGLRLIYFSYDVKMKEKGDIPEGYSVSREKKERFSLILESASTNQTSMYLCASSLAGAYEQYFGPGTRLTVT.

This clone was seen a single time. The rearrangement joins TRBV19 to TRBJ1-4; 8 bases are a match to TRBD1. J lost 7 bases, V lost 7 bases, and 11 bases had no gene match. CDR1 is LNHDA, CDR2 SQIVND, per germline (reference sequence). CDR3 length: 15 amino acids. The CDR3 coding sequence is TGTGCCAGTAAAGGGGACAGGAGAGGGTCTGAAAAACTGTTTTTT. Translating gives CASKGDRRGSEKLFF.

The rearrangement uses TRBV7-2 and TRBJ1-6; a possible D gene is TRBD1 (6 bases). The germline gives CDR1 SGHTA, CDR2 FQGNSA. V was cut by 1 base and J by 6 bases, with 10 bases left in between. The CDR3 is 15 amino acids. CDR3 sequence reads: CASSLERTANSPLHF. The DNA of the CDR3 is TGTGCCAGCAGCTTAGAACGGACAGCTAATTCACCCCTCCACTTT.

The chain couples TRBV2 to TRBJ1-6; no reliable D call. This CDR3 region has 15 residues. V lost 4 bases to trimming and J lost 5 bases, with 12 bases between them. Germline CDR1 and CDR2: SNHLY and FYNNEI. For the CDR3, the DNA is TGTGCCAGCAGTGGTCTCCACAGTAATAATTCACCCCTCCACTTT. This sequence encodes CASSGLHSNNSPLHF.

J is TRBJ2-2 and V is TRBV30; 7 bases map to TRBD1. Germline V gene data show CDR1 as GTSNPN and CDR2 as SVGIG (reference sequence). The CDR3 has 15 amino acids. V shed 8 bases, J shed 3 bases, and the junction held 12 bases outside the gene matches. Written as DNA, the CDR3 is TGTGCCAGGACCCCCCGGGACAGATACACCGGGGAGCTGTTTTTT. It encodes CARTPRDRYTGELFF.

The J gene is TRBJ1-3, the V gene TRBV6-6; a possible D gene is TRBD1 (6 bases). Per the germline V gene, CDR1 is MNHNY and CDR2 is SVGAGI (reference sequence). The CDR3 loop spans 17 amino acids. V shed 5 bases and J shed 0 bases, with 17 bases lying between them. CDR3 sequence (DNA): TGTGCCAGCAGTCTCCTGACAGGTCCCCTCTCTGGAAACACCATATATTTT. This gives the protein CASSLLTGPLSGNTIYF.

The chain couples TRBV7-9 to TRBJ2-7; TRBD2 might be the D (6 bases). The length of the CDR3 is 14 residues. Germline values: CDR1 SEHNR, CDR2 FQNEAQ (reference sequence). The V gene lost 5 bases and the J gene lost 2 bases, with 13 bases spanning the gap. Written as DNA, the CDR3 is TGTGCCAGCAGCCGCGCGGGCGGGGCCTACGAGCAGTACTTC. This encodes CASSRAGGAYEQYF.

In this sample, this clone turned up a few times. The rearrangement links TRBV3-1 (or the pseudogene TRBV3-2) to TRBJ1-4; TRBD1 aligns across 8 bases. V dropped 6 bases and J dropped 7; count of bases not matched to a gene: 7. The CDR3 sequence is 14 residues long. CDR1 LGHDT and CDR2 YNNKEL come from the germline V gene (reference sequence). DNA for the CDR3: TGTGCCAGCAGTCGTACAGGGGGGGGTGAAAAACTGTTTTTT. Translated, it gives CASSRTGGGEKLFF.

A few counts support this clone. The chain links TRBV2 to TRBJ1-2; no clear D. CDR1 is SNHLY and CDR2 is FYNNEI in the germline V gene. The germline V and J ends were trimmed by 6 bases and 4 bases, with 9 bases remaining between them. The length of the CDR3 is 12 residues. This CDR3 reads CASSELLYGYTF. The DNA of the CDR3 is TGTGCCAGCAGCGAGTTGCTCTATGGCTACACCTTC. The complete variable domain, with remaining parts taken from reference TRBV2 and TRBJ1-2, reads EPEVTQTPSHQVTQMGQEVILRCVPISNHLYFYWYRQILGQKVEFLVSFYNNEISEKSEIFDDQFSVERPDGSNFTLKIRSTKLEDSAMYFCASSELLYGYTFGSGTRLTVV.

This clone showed up just a few times. V gene TRBV5-4 combines with J gene TRBJ1-2, with D unresolved. V dropped 0 bases and J dropped 2 bases, with 8 bases sitting between them. Germline assignment: CDR1 SGHNT and CDR2 YYREEE (reference sequence). This CDR3 has 14 amino acids. The CDR3 spells CASSLDAENYGYTF. The CDR3 bases are TGTGCCAGCAGCTTGGACGCCGAGAACTATGGCTACACCTTC.

V is TRBV5-1 and J is TRBJ1-1; TRBD1 aligns across 8 bases. There are 14 residues in the CDR3. The germline V gene encodes CDR1 SGHRS and CDR2 YFSETQ. V lost 5 bases and J lost 2; bases outside the gene matches: 5. CDR3 nucleotides: TGCGCCAGCAGGATCGACAGGGGAAACACTGAAGCTTTCTTT. Amino acid sequence: CASRIDRGNTEAFF.

Remarks on this clone: The sample carries other DNA sequences with the same CDR3. The chain carries TRBV7-2 and TRBJ1-2, with 7 bases identical to TRBD1. The CDR3 totals 13 residues. V gave up 5 bases and J gave up 3 bases; unmatched junction bases: 3. Germline CDR1 and CDR2: SGHTA and FQGNSA. The CDR3 loop is CASSPDRDYGYTF. The CDR3 DNA follows: TGTGCCAGCAGCCCCGACAGGGACTATGGCTACACCTTC.

This clone has a single count. The gene calls are TRBV6-2 or TRBV6-3 and TRBJ2-1; D is ambiguous. Trimming cost V 3 bases and J 9 bases, with 12 bases left between them. The CDR3 consists of 13 residues. Per germline, CDR1 MNHEY and CDR2 SVGEGT. CDR3 amino acids: CASSYGRLAEQFF. The CDR3 nucleotides are TGTGCCAGCAGTTATGGTCGATTAGCTGAGCAGTTCTTC.

The CDR3 nucleotides are TGTGCCAGCTCATCGGGACACAAGAACACTGAAGCTTTCTTT. The encoded protein is CASSSGHKNTEAFF. V gene TRBV18 combines with J gene TRBJ1-1; tentatively, D is TRBD1 (6 bases). Germline V gene lookup returns CDR1 KGHSH and CDR2 LQKENI. The CDR3 is 14 residues long. The V gene lost 5 bases and the J gene lost 1 base, with 11 bases spanning the gap.